The rows below give T cell receptor beta chains drawn from one sample of a study of CD8+ T cells in alopecia areata. Produced via immunoSEQ multiplex PCR; TCRdb's table is partial and in-frame only. The sample has some 130,000 clones, roughly 50% seen once. The sample consisted of CD4+ T cells sorted from blood, taken at week 0. The receptors were gathered from a human donor with alopecia areata. CDR3s include the opening cysteine and the closing phenylalanine or tryptophan. D genes are given only for firm matches. Expanded clones are given a class, and other clones once, few, many or no size at all.

V,size,J,D,DNA,CDR3
TRBV14,NA,TRBJ2-5,TRBD2,TGTGCCAGCAGCTACGGGGGGGCCGGCCGAGAGACCCAGTACTTC,CASSYGGAGRETQYF
TRBV18,NA,TRBJ1-6,NA,TGTGCCAGCTCCCCGGAATATGACAGACGTCCCCTCCACTTT,CASSPEYDRRPLHF
TRBV30,NA,TRBJ1-5,NA,TGTGCCTGGACTTTTCCGGGCCCCAATCAGCCCCAGCATTTT,CAWTFPGPNQPQHF
TRBV29-1,few,TRBJ2-1,NA,TGCAGCGTTGAAGAAGGTCGACAGACCTACAATGAGCAGTTCTTC,CSVEEGRQTYNEQFF
TRBV27,NA,TRBJ1-2,NA,TGTGCCAGCAGTTTAAACGGGGATCATGGCTACACCTTC,CASSLNGDHGYTF
TRBV7-2,NA,TRBJ2-3,NA,TGTGCCAGCAGTCTCTTGGAGGGATATACGCAGTATTTT,CASSLLEGYTQYF
TRBV2,NA,TRBJ2-1,TRBD1,TGTGCCAGCAGTCAACAGGGGGGCAATGAGCAGTTCTTC,CASSQQGGNEQFF
TRBV30,few,TRBJ2-1,TRBD2,TGTGCCTGGAGTGTATGGGAGGGAAGCAATGAGCAGTTCTTC,CAWSVWEGSNEQFF
TRBV29-1,NA,TRBJ2-7,NA,TGCAGCGCCGAAAATCAGGGCTACGAGCAGTACTTC,CSAENQGYEQYF
TRBV20-1,few,TRBJ2-5,NA,TGCAGTGCTAGAGGTCCGGAGACCCAGTACTTC,CSARGPETQYF
TRBV5-1,NA,TRBJ2-6,NA,TGCGCCAGCAGCGAACAGGGTACTGGGGCCAACGTCCTGACTTTC,CASSEQGTGANVLTF
TRBV7-9,NA,TRBJ2-2,TRBD1,TGTGCCAGCAGCTTAAGGCCGGGACAGACCGGGGAGCTGTTTTTT,CASSLRPGQTGELFF
TRBV6-1,NA,TRBJ2-5,TRBD2,TGTGCCAGCAGTGAACTAGCGGGAATCCAAGAGACCCAGTACTTC,CASSELAGIQETQYF
TRBV9,NA,TRBJ1-6,NA,TGTGCCAGCAGCGCCGAGGGGAATTCACCCCTCCACTTT,CASSAEGNSPLHF
TRBV5-1,few,TRBJ2-7,TRBD1,TGCGCCAGCAGCGTGGCTTCCGGGACAGGGGTCCACGAGCAGTACTTC,CASSVASGTGVHEQYF
TRBV18,NA,TRBJ2-5,NA,TGTGCCAGCTCACGGGATACGCAAGAGACCCAGTACTTC,CASSRDTQETQYF
TRBV25-1,NA,TRBJ1-6,NA,TGTGCCAGCAGTGAAAGCTCCTATAATTCACCCCTCCACTTT,CASSESSYNSPLHF
TRBV29-1,NA,TRBJ2-5,TRBD1,TGCAGCGTAGACACAGGGGGCACAGAGACCCAGTACTTC,CSVDTGGTETQYF
TRBV5-4,NA,TRBJ1-6,NA,TGTGCCAGCAGCTTGCCTGGGAGGGATTCACCCCTCCACTTT,CASSLPGRDSPLHF
TRBV7-9,few,TRBJ2-5,TRBD2,TGTGCCAGCAGCTTAGCTAGCGGGGCGTCCCAAGAGACCCAGTACTTC,CASSLASGASQETQYF
TRBV29-1,NA,TRBJ2-7,NA,TGCAGCGCCGGAATGCGGGGCGAGCAGTACTTC,CSAGMRGEQYF
TRBV2,NA,TRBJ1-2,NA,TGTGCCAGCAGTGAAGGGCCTGCTGGGGGCTACACCTTC,CASSEGPAGGYTF
TRBV7-9,NA,TRBJ2-6,NA,TGTGCCAGCAGCGACGTCTCTGGGGCCAACGTCCTGACTTTC,CASSDVSGANVLTF
TRBV28,NA,TRBJ2-7,NA,TGTGCCACCCAGGGGAGCTCCTACGAGCAGTACTTC,CATQGSSYEQYF
TRBV27,NA,TRBJ2-1,TRBD1,TGTGCCAGCAGTTTTGAGGGACAGGGGTCCAATGAGCAGTTCTTC,CASSFEGQGSNEQFF